The clone carrying this TCR beta chain occurred many times. Researchers amplified the TCR beta CDR3 regions from RNA transcripts. An initial round of RT-PCR targeting the TCR CDR3 relied on the HTBI primer set. TCRdb reprocessed the multiplex PCR reads with MiXCR, giving one entry per CDR3 protein. Found here are under 450,000 distinct CDR3 sequences, about 15% of them singletons; the top ten hold roughly 8%. Per germline, CDR1 KGHDR and CDR2 SFDVKD. The CDR3 length is 16 residues. Trimming shortened V by 4 bases and J by 3 bases, and 16 bases separated the two germline ends. The data belong to a study of T cells in Graves' hyperthyroidism and ophthalmopathy. Looking at the study overall: Before treatment of any kind, peripheral blood was taken at initial diagnosis.

The receptor's source is a young woman with Graves' hyperthyroidism. Sequenced: blood. V gene TRBV24-1 combines with J gene TRBJ2-3; the D gene is possibly TRBD1 (6 bases). As DNA, the CDR3 is TGTGCCACCAGTGACCGGACAGCGCGCACAACAGATACGCAGTATTTT. Its translation is CATSDRTARTTDTQYF.